The clone carrying this T cell receptor (beta chain) occurred a few times. Antigen specificity is unknown. The data were taken from a study of cytomegalovirus exposure and HLA in healthy donors. The study, taken as a whole, reports: Highest at DRB1 and lowest at HLA-C, TCR association rates differed among HLA loci in a later analysis. Data from an earlier analysis indicated that most TCR beta V segments were productive either about 87% or about 30% of the time. Among immune exposure information, only CMV serostatus was available.

In the PCR, 60 Vbeta and 13 Jbeta primers were used. Here immunoSEQ multiplex PCR was the method, and the copy in TCRdb shows in-frame clones only, minus some. In the table there are under 200,000 clones, around 75% of which are singletons. The sample was PBMCs. This TCR derives from a male donor in good health and CMV-seronegative.

CDR3 sequence (DNA): TGTGCCAGCAGTAAACAGGCCCAAAATTCACCCCTCCACTTT. Its protein is CASSKQAQNSPLHF. The V gene is TRBV6-4, the J gene TRBJ1-6; D is possibly TRBD1 (5 bases). The V gene's germline CDR1 is MRHNA and CDR2 SNTAGT. This CDR3 has 14 amino acids. V dropped 5 bases and J dropped 7 bases, with 12 bases sitting between them.